These 21 T cell receptor beta chains originate from one sample sequenced in a study of T cell responses to AZD1222 COVID-19 vaccine. The repertoire was sequenced with immunoSEQ multiplex PCR; TCRdb's copy has only in-frame clones and lacks some. The repertoire holds about 130,000 clones, with 88% as singletons. The material sequenced was peripheral blood, taken on day 0 of AZD1222 vaccination. The receptors derive from an adult in good health.

This clone showed up just once. V and J are TRBV19 and TRBJ2-1; TRBD2 matches at 9 bases. The CDR3 is 14 amino acids. The ends lost 8 bases at V and 5 bases at J; junction bases unmatched: 7. Germline values: CDR1 LNHDA, CDR2 SQIVND (reference sequence). Here the CDR3 DNA reads TGTGCCAGTCAGGAGCGGGGGGCCCACAATGAGCAGTTCTTC. Protein product: CASQERGAHNEQFF. The full variable domain, its missing parts supplied by reference TRBV19 and TRBJ2-1, is DGGITQSPKYLFRKEGQNVTLSCEQNLNHDAMYWYRQDPGQGLRLIYYSQIVNDFQKGDIAEGYSVSREKKESFPLTVTSAQKNPTAFYLCASQERGAHNEQFFGPGTRLTVL.

The chain couples TRBV19 to TRBJ1-6; 7 bases are shared with TRBD1. Trimming cost V 6 bases and J 5 bases; bases outside gene matches: 10. Germline-derived CDR1 and CDR2 are LNHDA and SQIVND (reference sequence). The CDR3 consists of 16 residues. The CDR3 loop is CASREADRAHNSPLHF. The CDR3 DNA follows: TGTGCCAGTAGGGAAGCCGACAGGGCCCATAATTCACCCCTCCACTTT.

This clone was counted a single time. This rearrangement joins TRBV5-4 to TRBJ1-3; the D gene is possibly TRBD1 (6 bases). The germline CDR1 and CDR2 sequences are SGHNT and YYREEE (reference sequence). V lost 4 bases to trimming and J lost 4 bases, with 12 bases between them. The CDR3 extends over 14 amino acids. The CDR3 protein is CASSEQGPGNTIYF. The CDR3 nucleotides are TGTGCCAGCAGCGAACAGGGTCCAGGAAACACCATATATTTT.

This clone was detected a few times. The CDR3 protein is CASSPLNGYEQYF. As DNA, the CDR3 is TGCGCCAGCAGCCCCCTGAATGGCTACGAGCAGTACTTC. This sequence joins TRBV5-1 and TRBJ2-7; D uncertain. Germline-derived CDR1 and CDR2 are SGHRS and YFSETQ. CDR3 length: 13 amino acids. Trimming left V 4 bases short and J 3 bases short, with 11 bases between.

The chain is built from TRBV5-3 and TRBJ2-7; 8 bases align to TRBD1. TRBV5-3 is an ORF; its function is uncertain. V was pared by 4 bases and J by 4 bases, with 7 bases of the junction left unmatched. This CDR3 has 14 residues. This CDR3 is CARSPRDRSYEQYF. The CDR3 region has the DNA TGTGCCAGAAGCCCGCGGGACAGGAGTTACGAGCAGTACTTC.

The gene calls are TRBV7-2 and TRBJ1-4; D is possibly TRBD1 (6 bases). CDR3 length: 14 amino acids. Germline-derived CDR1 and CDR2 are SGHTA and FQGNSA. Trimming stripped 5 bases from V and 0 bases from J, with 7 bases between. In nucleotides, the CDR3 is TGTGCCAGCAGCCCAGGGGCAACTAATGAAAAACTGTTTTTT. It codes for CASSPGATNEKLFF.

V gene TRBV6-5 combines with J gene TRBJ1-1; D gene unclear. This CDR3 spans 14 amino acids. Per germline, CDR1 MNHEY and CDR2 SVGAGI. Deletions cut 10 bases from V and 4 bases from J, with 19 bases between. As DNA, the CDR3 is TGTGCCATTTGGTATGGGCTCCGGGTCACTGAAGCTTTCTTT. Its translation: CAIWYGLRVTEAFF.

This chain uses TRBV6-2 or TRBV6-3 with TRBJ2-2; possible D gene TRBD1, 5 bases. There are 14 residues in the CDR3. Trimming left V 3 bases short and J 8 bases short, with 13 bases between. Germline values: CDR1 MNHEY, CDR2 SVGEGT. CDR3 bases: TGTGCCAGCAGTTATCAGGGCCGCGAAGGGGAGCTGTTTTTT. It specifies CASSYQGREGELFF.

The chain couples TRBV9 to TRBJ2-5; no reliable D call. The V and J ends lost 4 bases and 4 bases respectively, with 8 bases between them. This CDR3 contains 12 residues. The V gene's germline CDR1 is SGDLS and CDR2 YYNGEE. This chain's CDR3 is CASSLKGETQYF. CDR3 bases: TGTGCCAGCAGCTTAAAAGGAGAGACCCAGTACTTC. Based on the CDR3 plus reference TRBV9 and TRBJ2-5, the full variable domain is DSGVTQTPKHLITATGQRVTLRCSPRSGDLSVYWYQQSLDQGLQFLIQYYNGEERAKGNILERFSAQQFPDLHSELNLSSLELGDSALYFCASSLKGETQYFGPGTRLLVL.

V and J are TRBV30 and TRBJ1-1, with 10 bases matching TRBD1. Per the germline V gene, CDR1 is GTSNPN and CDR2 is SVGIG (reference sequence). V shed 5 bases, J shed 5 bases, and the junction held 5 bases outside the gene matches. The CDR3 loop spans 13 amino acids. In DNA form, the CDR3 reads TGTGCCTGGGGCAGGACAGGGGGGACTGAAGCTTTCTTT. It is translated as CAWGRTGGTEAFF.

The rearrangement joins TRBV19 to TRBJ1-1, with D unresolved. Trimming took off 5 bases at V and 1 base at J, with 11 bases between the two ends. Germline CDR1 LNHDA, CDR2 SQIVND (reference sequence). This CDR3 has 14 amino acids. CDR3 sequence: CASSFRIENTEAFF. CDR3 DNA sequence: TGTGCCAGTAGTTTCAGGATTGAGAACACTGAAGCTTTCTTT.

This rearrangement joins TRBV21-1 to TRBJ2-2. TRBV21-1 is shown as a pseudogene. The CDR3 has 15 amino acids. CDR3 residues: CASSNGVGDDGELFF. CDR3 sequence (DNA): TGTGCCAGCAGCAACGGGGTGGGGGATGACGGGGAGCTGTTTTTT.

The V call is TRBV28, the J call TRBJ1-1; D unresolved. The V end lost 6 bases, the J end lost 4 bases, and 9 bases lay between the germline ends. The CDR3 is made up of 12 amino acids. The germline CDR1 and CDR2 sequences are MDHEN and SYDVKM. CDR3 in DNA: TGTGCCAGCAGGGTCGGGAGCACTGAAGCTTTCTTT. It codes for CASRVGSTEAFF.

This clone was observed once. The chain employs TRBV5-1 and TRBJ1-2, with TRBD1 as a possible D gene (5 bases). Trimming shortened V by 0 bases and J by 4 bases, and 10 bases separated the two germline ends. Germline CDR1 SGHRS, CDR2 YFSETQ. The CDR3 contains 14 residues. CDR3 in amino acids: CASSLERGSYGYTF. CDR3 in DNA: TGCGCCAGCAGCTTGGAGCGGGGGTCCTATGGCTACACCTTC. Based on the CDR3 plus reference TRBV5-1 and TRBJ1-2, the full variable domain is KAGVTQTPRYLIKTRGQQVTLSCSPISGHRSVSWYQQTPGQGLQFLFEYFSETQRNKGNFPGRFSGRQFSNSRSEMNVSTLELGDSALYLCASSLERGSYGYTFGSGTRLTVV.

V gene TRBV29-1 combines with J gene TRBJ2-1; 7 bases align to TRBD1. With 2 bases clipped from V and 6 bases from J, the junction kept 10 bases outside the gene matches. The CDR3 extends over 15 amino acids. In germline, CDR1 is SQVTM, CDR2 ANQGSEA. The DNA for the CDR3 is TGCAGCGTTGAAAAAATTGGGACAGAGGTCAATGAGCAGTTCTTC. This encodes CSVEKIGTEVNEQFF.

V gene TRBV19 combines with J gene TRBJ1-4; 7 nucleotides match TRBD1. The CDR3 sequence is 15 residues long. Looked up from germline, CDR1 is LNHDA and CDR2 is SQIVND (reference sequence). V gave up 5 bases and J gave up 4 bases; unmatched junction bases: 7. Here the CDR3 reads CASSPGQLDNEKLFF. The CDR3 nucleotides are TGTGCCAGTAGTCCGGGACAGCTAGATAATGAAAAACTGTTTTTT.

This clone was seen a few times. The V gene is TRBV12-3 or TRBV12-4, the J gene TRBJ1-1; D possibly corresponds to TRBD1 (6 bases). CDR3 length equals 12 residues. V lost 4 bases, J lost 10 bases, and 13 bases lay in between. Here the CDR3 DNA reads TGTGCCAGCAGTTCCCCTCCAGGGGTAGCTTTCTTT. Protein: CASSSPPGVAFF.

The J gene is TRBJ1-2, the V gene TRBV21-1; the D segment call TRBD1 is taken from the table without a DNA check. TRBV21-1 counts as a pseudogene. The CDR3 extends over 16 amino acids. CDR3 protein: CASSNPNRTANYGYTF. The CDR3 nucleotides read TGTGCCAGCAGCAACCCAAACAGGACAGCTAACTATGGCTACACCTTC.

The chain uses TRBV7-9 and TRBJ1-2; D uncertain. CDR3 length: 11 amino acids. Germline lookup yields CDR1 SEHNR and CDR2 FQNEAQ (reference sequence). V lost 6 bases and J lost 0, with 2 bases in between. The CDR3 DNA reads TGTGCCAGCAGTACTAACTATGGCTACACCTTC. Translating gives CASSTNYGYTF.

Details on this clone: A junction end diverges from the germline sequence, so it may reflect a read error. V gene TRBV9 combines with J gene TRBJ2-7; D gene ambiguous. CDR1 and CDR2 from the germline V gene are SGDLS and YYNGEE. The CDR3 is 16 amino acids. Written as DNA, the CDR3 is TGTGCCAGCAGCGTAGAAGGAGAAGAGTCGGTGGGAAGGGTGGTCTTC. This gives the protein CASSVEGEESVGRVVF. The full variable domain, with the rest looked up from reference TRBV9 and TRBJ2-7, is DSGVTQTPKHLITATGQRVTLRCSPRSGDLSVYWYQQSLDQGLQFLIQYYNGEERAKGNILERFSAQQFPDLHSELNLSSLELGDSALYFCASSVEGEESVGRVVFGPGTRLTVT.

V gene TRBV15 combines with J gene TRBJ2-7; TRBD1 aligns across 10 bases. CDR3 size: 15 residues. V trimming: 3 bases; J trimming: 7 bases; junction bases outside the gene matches: 9. Germline values: CDR1 LNHNV, CDR2 YYDKDF (reference sequence). CDR3 in DNA: TGTGCCACCAGCAGGCCGGGACAGGGGACGGTGGAGCAGTACTTC. This translates into CATSRPGQGTVEQYF.